This is a list of T cell receptor beta chains from one sample in a study of T cells in Graves' hyperthyroidism and ophthalmopathy. A single record per CDR3 protein comes from TCRdb applying MiXCR to the multiplex PCR reads. The sample includes under 200,000 distinct CDR3 sequences, about 9% of them seen just once. The sample taken for sequencing was blood. Receptor source: a woman aged 18-29 years with Graves' hyperthyroidism that later progressed to Graves' ophthalmopathy. Each CDR3 is given with its conserved first and last residue. The order of the fields is clone size, J gene, D gene, V gene, CDR3 DNA, CDR3 protein. The D gene is left open where the match is weak. Clone size, where shown, is once, few, many, or a class for clones that have expanded.

many TRBJ1-4 - TRBV6-1 TGTGCCAGCAGTGAAGGTGGAGGGGTCGAAAAACTGTTTTTT CASSEGGGVEKLFF
many TRBJ2-4 TRBD1 TRBV7-9 TGTGCCAGCAGCTCCGAAGGACAGGGGACCAAAAACATTCAGTACTTC CASSSEGQGTKNIQYF
many TRBJ1-5 - TRBV28 TGTGCCAGCCCCCTTAAGTTCATAGGGGTAATGCAGCCCCAGCATTTT CASPLKFIGVMQPQHF
- TRBJ2-7 - TRBV19 TGTGCCAGTAGTATAGTATCCGGAAGCTCCTACGAGCAGTACTTC CASSIVSGSSYEQYF
many TRBJ1-2 - TRBV3-1 TGTGCCAGCAGCCAAGAATGGGATTATGGCTACACCTTC CASSQEWDYGYTF
many TRBJ1-5 - TRBV15 TGTGCCACCAGCGAAGGACGCCAGCCCCAGCATTTT CATSEGRQPQHF
- TRBJ2-3 TRBD2 TRBV6-2/TRBV6-3 TGTGCCAGCAGCGAGACTCAGCGGGAGTACCCGTATTTT CASSETQREYPYF
few TRBJ2-3 TRBD2 TRBV9 TGTGCCAGCAGCCCCCCGATGGCTAGCGGGAGGATAGATACGCAGTATTTT CASSPPMASGRIDTQYF
many TRBJ1-2 TRBD1 TRBV7-9 TGTGCCAGCAGCTTAGGACAGGGCGACTATGGCTACACCTTC CASSLGQGDYGYTF
few TRBJ2-3 - TRBV19 TGTGCCAGTAGTACGGCTATCCTTGCAGATACGCAGTATTTT CASSTAILADTQYF
many TRBJ1-6 - TRBV2 TGTGCCAGCAGTGAGAGTGGGGCGGCCTATTCACCCCTCCACTTT CASSESGAAYSPLHF
many TRBJ1-1 TRBD1 TRBV6-1 TGTGCCAGCAGTGACAGGACAGGGTGGAACACTGAAGCTTTCTTT CASSDRTGWNTEAFF
many TRBJ1-5 TRBD1 TRBV7-8 TGTGCCAGCAGCTTAGGAGTCCGACAGGGAAGGGATCTTAGCAATCAGCCCCAGCATTTT CASSLGVRQGRDLSNQPQHF
many TRBJ2-7 TRBD2 TRBV28 TGTGCCAGCAGTCCAACTTCGGGACTAGCGGGTTCCGAGCAGTACTTC CASSPTSGLAGSEQYF
many TRBJ2-3 - TRBV2 TGTGCCAGCTCCCAATTAGCAGATACGCAGTATTTT CASSQLADTQYF
many TRBJ2-7 TRBD1 TRBV7-9 TGTGCCAGCAGCCACCAGGGGGGACAGGGGGCTTACGAGCAGTACTTC CASSHQGGQGAYEQYF
many TRBJ2-7 - TRBV15 TGTGCCACCAGCAGGGAAAACCCCACGCGGTACGAGCAGTACTTC CATSRENPTRYEQYF
- TRBJ2-1 TRBD1 TRBV19 TGTGCCAGTAGTATTTCGGACAGGGGATACAATGAGCAGTTCTTC CASSISDRGYNEQFF
many TRBJ2-1 - TRBV29-1 TGCAGCGTTGAAGATCTAGGCGGGCAGAGCTCCTACAATGAGCAGTTCTTC CSVEDLGGQSSYNEQFF
- TRBJ2-1 TRBD1 TRBV5-1 TGCGCCAGCAACCCGGGACAGGGGGCGGTTGAGCAGTTCTTC CASNPGQGAVEQFF
few TRBJ2-2 TRBD2 TRBV5-1 TGCGCCAGCAGCTTGTGGGCTAGCGGGAGTAGGAACACCGGGGAGCTGTTTTTT CASSLWASGSRNTGELFF
many TRBJ1-5 TRBD1 TRBV30 TGTGCCTGGAGTGGTGACAGGGTAAATCAGCCCCAGCATTTT CAWSGDRVNQPQHF
few TRBJ1-1 - TRBV9 TGTGCCAGCAGCGGGGGAGTGGCCTTGAACACTGAAGCTTTCTTT CASSGGVALNTEAFF
many TRBJ2-7 - TRBV20-1 TGCAGTGCTAGTGCCCAATACCCCTCCTCCTACGAGCAGTACTTC CSASAQYPSSYEQYF
many TRBJ1-4 TRBD1 TRBV18 TGTGCCAGCTCACCACTCCCCACAGGGGGATGGAATGAAAAACTGTTTTTT CASSPLPTGGWNEKLFF
many TRBJ1-1 - TRBV14 TGTGCCAGCAGCCAAATGGGGAGAGCTTTCTTT CASSQMGRAFF
many TRBJ1-6 - TRBV6-1 TGTGCCAGCAGTGAATCGGGCAGGGCCAGGTCACCCCTCCACTTT CASSESGRARSPLHF
- TRBJ2-3 TRBD2 TRBV7-9 TGTGCCAGCAGGGCTAGCGGGGGGGCGGCAGATACGCAGTATTTT CASRASGGAADTQYF
many TRBJ2-3 - TRBV28 TGTGCCAGCAGTTTTTGGCAGAGCGCAGATACGCAGTATTTT CASSFWQSADTQYF
many TRBJ2-1 - TRBV6-1 TGTGCCAGCAGTGATTGGGGGGAGACGTACAATGAGCAGTTCTTC CASSDWGETYNEQFF
many TRBJ1-2 - TRBV7-9 TGTGCCAGCAGCCCAAGAACCTCTCCGGCCTATGGCTACACCTTC CASSPRTSPAYGYTF
many TRBJ2-5 - TRBV12-3/TRBV12-4 TGTGCCAGCAGGATGGGACCGACGGGGACCCAGTACTTC CASRMGPTGTQYF
many TRBJ1-2 TRBD1 TRBV20-1 TGCAGTGCTAGAGATGCTGCAACAGGGGATTATAACTATGGCTACACCTTC CSARDAATGDYNYGYTF
many TRBJ1-2 - TRBV6-1 TGTGCCAGCAGTCAGATCTATGGCTACACCTTC CASSQIYGYTF
- TRBJ2-3 - TRBV25-1 TGTGCCAGTCGGTCTCTGACGGGAAGGGGCCTTAGCACAGATACGCAGTATTTT CASRSLTGRGLSTDTQYF
many TRBJ1-1 - TRBV27 TGTGCCAGCAGTGGCCGGGCCTCGGGTGAAGCTTTCTTT CASSGRASGEAFF
few TRBJ2-1 - TRBV25-1 TGTGCCAGCAGTGATGGGCGGATCCTCTCCTACAATGAGCAGTTCTTC CASSDGRILSYNEQFF
- TRBJ1-5 TRBD1 TRBV5-6 TGTGCCAGCAGCAGGGGACAGTTTAATCAGCCCCAGCATTTT CASSRGQFNQPQHF
many TRBJ1-1 - TRBV20-1 TGCAGTGCTAGAGTTAAGACAGGCGAGGGCCCTGAAGCTTTCTTT CSARVKTGEGPEAFF
- TRBJ2-2 - TRBV3-1 TGTGCCAGCAGCCAGCTAGCAGTGTCAACCGGGGAGCTGGTTTTT CASSQLAVSTGELVF
many TRBJ2-5 TRBD2 TRBV7-2 TGTGCCAGCAGCCGAAGGGCTAGCGGGGCTCTAACCCAAGAGACCCAGTACTTC CASSRRASGALTQETQYF
few TRBJ1-1 TRBD1 TRBV19 TGTGCCAGTAGCCTACAGGGGGGGAACACTGAAGCTTTCTTT CASSLQGGNTEAFF
many TRBJ1-5 TRBD1 TRBV6-1 TGTGCCAGCAGTGAAACCGGCAGGGGGACCAATCAGCCCCAGCATTTT CASSETGRGTNQPQHF
many TRBJ1-3 - TRBV9 TGTGCCAGCAGTCTAGTAGACTCTGGAAACACCATATATTTT CASSLVDSGNTIYF
- TRBJ1-1 TRBD1 TRBV7-9 TGTGCCAGCAGCGCGACAGGGGGATGGACTGAAGCTTTCTTT CASSATGGWTEAFF
few TRBJ1-5 - TRBV4-1 TGCGCCAGCAGCCAAGGGACAGCGTATAGCAATCAGCCCCAGCATTTT CASSQGTAYSNQPQHF
many TRBJ1-2 TRBD1 TRBV3-1 TGTGCCAGCAGCCAAGCCCTAGGGACAGTTGGCTACACCTTC CASSQALGTVGYTF
many TRBJ1-5 TRBD1 TRBV7-9 TGTGCCAGCAGCTCGACAGGGGGTTTTGACAATCAGCCCCAGCATTTT CASSSTGGFDNQPQHF
many TRBJ1-5 - TRBV20-1 TGCAGTGCTATCCCTATGGGTGACAATCAGCCCCAGCATTTT CSAIPMGDNQPQHF
many TRBJ2-1 TRBD1 TRBV10-1 TGCGCCAGCAGTGACGGGACAGGGGGCAAGTATGAGCAGTTCTTC CASSDGTGGKYEQFF
many TRBJ2-5 TRBD2 TRBV3-1 TGTGCCAGCAGCCCAGCTAGCGGGAGAGGTGAGACCCAGTACTTC CASSPASGRGETQYF
many TRBJ2-5 - TRBV20-1 TGCAGTGCTAGAAGGCGGCAGGGGTTGAGGATAGTCCAAGAGACCCAGTACTTC CSARRRQGLRIVQETQYF
- TRBJ1-2 - TRBV25-1 TGTGCCAGCAGTGAATATAAGGCTTCCTATGGCTACACCTTC CASSEYKASYGYTF
- TRBJ1-1 - TRBV27 TGTGCCAGCAGTTACAGGGTGGGCCTGAACACTGAAGCTTTCTTT CASSYRVGLNTEAFF
- TRBJ1-1 - TRBV9 TGTGCCAGCAGCGTAGTGGCAGGAGGAAACACTGAAGCTTTCTTT CASSVVAGGNTEAFF
many TRBJ2-3 TRBD1 TRBV24-1 TGTGCCACCAGTGATTTCGGGACAGGGGCAGATACGCAGTATTTT CATSDFGTGADTQYF
many TRBJ2-7 TRBD1 TRBV30 TGTGCCTGGAGTGGACAGGGGGCGGGTGAGCAGTACTTC CAWSGQGAGEQYF
- TRBJ2-7 - TRBV28 TGTGCCAGCAGTTTAGCATGGGTGTCCTACGAGCAGTACTTC CASSLAWVSYEQYF
few TRBJ2-3 TRBD2 TRBV12-3/TRBV12-4 TGTGCCAGCACCCGGTCTTGGCTAGCGGGAAGTTCAGATACGCAGTATTTT CASTRSWLAGSSDTQYF
few TRBJ1-5 - TRBV6-1 TGTGCCAGCAGTGAACAGTTCCTAATCAATCAGCCCCAGCATTTT CASSEQFLINQPQHF